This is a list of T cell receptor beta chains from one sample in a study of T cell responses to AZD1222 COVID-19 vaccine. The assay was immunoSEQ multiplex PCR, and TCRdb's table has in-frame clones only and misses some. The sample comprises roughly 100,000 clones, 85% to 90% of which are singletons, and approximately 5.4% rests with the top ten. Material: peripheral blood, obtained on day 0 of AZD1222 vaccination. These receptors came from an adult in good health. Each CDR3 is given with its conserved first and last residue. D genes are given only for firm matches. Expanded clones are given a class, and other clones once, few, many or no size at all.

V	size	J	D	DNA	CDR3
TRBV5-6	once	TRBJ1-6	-	TGTGCCAGCAGCACCGGACGCGGGTCACCCCTCCACTTT	CASSTGRGSPLHF
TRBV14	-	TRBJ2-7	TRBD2	TGTGCCAGCAGCCGGGCTAGCGGGAGGGCCCGGTACTTC	CASSRASGRARYF
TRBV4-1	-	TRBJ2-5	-	TGCGCCAGCAGCCCCCCTCCAGGGCTGTCCCAAGAGACCCAGTACTTC	CASSPPPGLSQETQYF
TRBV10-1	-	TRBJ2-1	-	TGCGCCAGCAGCCCGGACCTGAGCTCCTACAATGAGCAGTTCTTC	CASSPDLSSYNEQFF
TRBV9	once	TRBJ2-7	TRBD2	TGTGCCAGCAGCGAGCGGGGGGCGGGAGCTGACGAGCAGTACTTC	CASSERGAGADEQYF
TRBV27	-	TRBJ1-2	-	TGTGCCAGCACCAGATCGGGGGCTTATGGCTACACCTTC	CASTRSGAYGYTF
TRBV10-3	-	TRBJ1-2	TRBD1	TGTGCCATCAGATTGACAGGGATGAACTATGGCTACACCTTC	CAIRLTGMNYGYTF
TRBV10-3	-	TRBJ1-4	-	TGTGCCTCGCGAGATGGAACAACTAATGAAAAACTGTTTTTT	CASRDGTTNEKLFF
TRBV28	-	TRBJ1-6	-	TGTGCCAGCAGTTCGGTATATTCGGATTCACCCCTCCACTTT	CASSSVYSDSPLHF
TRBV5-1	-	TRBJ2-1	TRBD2	TGCGCCAGCAGCTTGGGGACTAGCGGGAGCTCCTACAATGAGCAGTTCTTC	CASSLGTSGSSYNEQFF
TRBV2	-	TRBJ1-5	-	TGTGCCAGCAGTGAAGGTAGCAATCAGCCCCAGCATTTT	CASSEGSNQPQHF
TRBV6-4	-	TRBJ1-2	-	TGTGCCAGCTCACCTGGGGCTGATAACTATGGCTACACCTTC	CASSPGADNYGYTF
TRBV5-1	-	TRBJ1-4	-	TGCGCCAGCAGCCCCGCACAGATCGGAGGTGAAAAACTGTTTTTT	CASSPAQIGGEKLFF
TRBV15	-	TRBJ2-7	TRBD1	TGTGCCACCAGCAGGGCCGGGACAGCGCTCTTCGACGAGCAGTACTTC	CATSRAGTALFDEQYF
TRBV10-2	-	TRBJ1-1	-	TGCGCCAGCCTTACCGGCGGACAGCCGAACACTGAAGCTTTCTTT	CASLTGGQPNTEAFF
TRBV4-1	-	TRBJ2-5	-	TGCGCCAGCAGCCAACGAAGGACCCACGGGGAGACCCAGTACTTC	CASSQRRTHGETQYF
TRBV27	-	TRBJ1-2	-	TGTGCCAGCGCCAGGGACCCAAAAGCCTATGGCTACACCTTC	CASARDPKAYGYTF